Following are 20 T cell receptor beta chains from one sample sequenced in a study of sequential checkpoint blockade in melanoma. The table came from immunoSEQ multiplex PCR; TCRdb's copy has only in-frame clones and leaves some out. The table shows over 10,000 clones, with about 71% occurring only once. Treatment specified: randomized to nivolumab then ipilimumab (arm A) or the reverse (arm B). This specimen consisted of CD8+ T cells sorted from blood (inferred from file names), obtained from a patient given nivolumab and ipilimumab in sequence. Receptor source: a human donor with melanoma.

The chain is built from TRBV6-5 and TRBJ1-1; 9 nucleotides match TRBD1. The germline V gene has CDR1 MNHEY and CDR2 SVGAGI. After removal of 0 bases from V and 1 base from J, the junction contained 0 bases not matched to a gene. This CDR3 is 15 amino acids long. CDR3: CASSYSQGANTEAFF. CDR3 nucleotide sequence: TGTGCCAGCAGTTACTCACAGGGGGCGAACACTGAAGCTTTCTTT.

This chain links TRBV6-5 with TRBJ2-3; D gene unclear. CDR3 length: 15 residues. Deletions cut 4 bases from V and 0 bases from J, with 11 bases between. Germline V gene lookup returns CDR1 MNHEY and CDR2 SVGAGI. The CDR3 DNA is TGTGCCAGCAGTTCCGACGGGTTTAGCACAGATACGCAGTATTTT. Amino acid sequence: CASSSDGFSTDTQYF.

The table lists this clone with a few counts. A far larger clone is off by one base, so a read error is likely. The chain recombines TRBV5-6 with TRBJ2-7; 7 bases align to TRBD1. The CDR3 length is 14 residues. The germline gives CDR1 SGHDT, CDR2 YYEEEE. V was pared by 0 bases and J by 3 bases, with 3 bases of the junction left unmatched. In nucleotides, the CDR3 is TGTGCCAGCAGCTTGGCGACAGGGAACTACGAGCAGTACTTC. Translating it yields CASSLATGNYEQYF.

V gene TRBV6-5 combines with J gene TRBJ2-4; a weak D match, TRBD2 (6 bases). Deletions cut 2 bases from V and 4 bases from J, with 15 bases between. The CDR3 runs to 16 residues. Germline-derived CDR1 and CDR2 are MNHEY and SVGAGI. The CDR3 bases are TGTGCCAGCAGTTACCGGGACCCCGGGGGTAAAAACATTCAGTACTTC. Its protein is CASSYRDPGGKNIQYF.

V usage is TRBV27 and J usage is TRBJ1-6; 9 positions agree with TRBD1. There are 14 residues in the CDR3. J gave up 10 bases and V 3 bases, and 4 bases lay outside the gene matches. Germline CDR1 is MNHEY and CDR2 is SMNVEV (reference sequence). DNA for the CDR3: TGTGCCAGCAGTTTCACAGGGGGCGGCTCACCCCTCCACTTT. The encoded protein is CASSFTGGGSPLHF.

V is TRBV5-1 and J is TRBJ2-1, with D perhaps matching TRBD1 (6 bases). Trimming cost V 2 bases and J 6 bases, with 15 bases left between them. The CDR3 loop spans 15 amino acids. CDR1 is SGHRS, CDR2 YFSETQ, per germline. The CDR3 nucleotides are TGCGCCAGCAGCTTAAGTACAGGGACGGGCAATGAGCAGTTCTTC. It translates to CASSLSTGTGNEQFF.

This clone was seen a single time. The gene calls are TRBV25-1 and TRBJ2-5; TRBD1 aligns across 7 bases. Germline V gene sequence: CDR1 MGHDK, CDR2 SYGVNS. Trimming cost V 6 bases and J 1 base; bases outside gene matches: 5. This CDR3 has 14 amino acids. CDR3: CASRPGQTQETQYF. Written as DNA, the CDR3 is TGTGCCAGCAGGCCGGGACAGACCCAAGAGACCCAGTACTTC.

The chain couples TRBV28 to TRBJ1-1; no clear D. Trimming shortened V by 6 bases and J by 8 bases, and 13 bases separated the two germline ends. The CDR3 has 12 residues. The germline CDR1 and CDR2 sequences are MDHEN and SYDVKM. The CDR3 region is CASSPAGQEAFF. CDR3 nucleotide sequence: TGTGCCAGCAGCCCCGCAGGCCAGGAAGCTTTCTTT.

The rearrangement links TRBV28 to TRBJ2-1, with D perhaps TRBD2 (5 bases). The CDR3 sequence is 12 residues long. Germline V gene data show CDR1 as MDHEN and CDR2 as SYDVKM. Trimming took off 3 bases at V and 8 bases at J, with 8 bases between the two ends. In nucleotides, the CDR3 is TGTGCCAGCAGTTTCGGGCGGGATGAGCAGTTCTTC. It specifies CASSFGRDEQFF. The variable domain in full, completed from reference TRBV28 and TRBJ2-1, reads DVKVTQSSRYLVKRTGEKVFLECVQDMDHENMFWYRQDPGLGLRLIYFSYDVKMKEKGDIPEGYSVSREKKERFSLILESASTNQTSMYLCASSFGRDEQFFGPGTRLTVL.

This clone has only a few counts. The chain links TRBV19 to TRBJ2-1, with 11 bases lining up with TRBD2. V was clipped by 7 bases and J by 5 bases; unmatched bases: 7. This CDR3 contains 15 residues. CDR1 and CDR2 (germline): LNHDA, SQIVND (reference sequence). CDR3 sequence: CASTRLAGKHNEQFF. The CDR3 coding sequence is TGTGCCAGTACACGACTAGCGGGAAAACACAATGAGCAGTTCTTC. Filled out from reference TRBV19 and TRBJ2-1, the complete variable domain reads DGGITQSPKYLFRKEGQNVTLSCEQNLNHDAMYWYRQDPGQGLRLIYYSQIVNDFQKGDIAEGYSVSREKKESFPLTVTSAQKNPTAFYLCASTRLAGKHNEQFFGPGTRLTVL.

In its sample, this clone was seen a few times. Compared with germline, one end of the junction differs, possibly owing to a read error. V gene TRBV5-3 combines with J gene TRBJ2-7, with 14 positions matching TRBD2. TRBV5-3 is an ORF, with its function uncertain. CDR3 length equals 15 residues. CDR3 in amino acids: CASSSGLAGAGEQYF. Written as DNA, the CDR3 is TGTGCCAGCAGCTCGGGACTAGCGGGAGCGGGCGAGCAGTACTTC.

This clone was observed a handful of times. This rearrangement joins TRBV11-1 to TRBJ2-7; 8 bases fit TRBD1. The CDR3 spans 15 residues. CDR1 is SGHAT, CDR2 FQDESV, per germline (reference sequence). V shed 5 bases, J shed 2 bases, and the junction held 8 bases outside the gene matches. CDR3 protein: CASSPRQGSTYEQYF. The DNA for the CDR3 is TGTGCCAGCAGCCCCAGACAGGGGTCTACCTACGAGCAGTACTTC.

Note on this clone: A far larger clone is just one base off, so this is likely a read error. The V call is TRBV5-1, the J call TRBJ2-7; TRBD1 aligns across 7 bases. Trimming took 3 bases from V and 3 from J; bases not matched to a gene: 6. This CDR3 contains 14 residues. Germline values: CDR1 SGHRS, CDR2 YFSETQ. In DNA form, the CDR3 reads TGCGCCAGCAGCTCGGCGACAGGGAACTACGAGCAGTACTTC. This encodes CASSSATGNYEQYF.

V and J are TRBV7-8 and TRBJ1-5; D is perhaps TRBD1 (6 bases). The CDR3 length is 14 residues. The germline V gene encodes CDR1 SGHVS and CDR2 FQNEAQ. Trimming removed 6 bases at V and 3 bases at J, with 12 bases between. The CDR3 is CASRPRGTNQPQHF. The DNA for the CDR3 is TGTGCCAGCAGACCAAGGGGGACCAATCAGCCCCAGCATTTT.

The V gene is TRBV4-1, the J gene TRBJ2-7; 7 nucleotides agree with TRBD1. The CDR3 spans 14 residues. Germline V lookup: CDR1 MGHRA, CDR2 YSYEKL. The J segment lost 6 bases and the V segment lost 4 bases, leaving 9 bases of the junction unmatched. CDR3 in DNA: TGCGCCAGCAGCCCGGGACAGTCATCAAGCGAGCAGTACTTC. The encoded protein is CASSPGQSSSEQYF.

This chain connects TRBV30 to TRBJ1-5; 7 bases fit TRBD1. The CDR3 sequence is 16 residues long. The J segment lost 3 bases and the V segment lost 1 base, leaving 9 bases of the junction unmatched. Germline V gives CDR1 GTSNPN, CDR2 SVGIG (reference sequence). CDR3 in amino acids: CAWSGYRGGLNQPQHF. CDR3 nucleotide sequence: TGTGCCTGGAGTGGCTACAGGGGAGGCCTCAATCAGCCCCAGCATTTT.

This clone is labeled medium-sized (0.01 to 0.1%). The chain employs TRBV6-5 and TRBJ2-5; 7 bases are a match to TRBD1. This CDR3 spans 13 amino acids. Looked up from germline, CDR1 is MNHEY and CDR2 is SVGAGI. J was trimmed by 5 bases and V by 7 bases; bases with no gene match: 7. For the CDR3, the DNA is TGTGCCAGCACCGACAGGGATTGGGAGACCCAGTACTTC. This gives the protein CASTDRDWETQYF.

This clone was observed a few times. The CDR3 protein is CATSRDHKQGGPNTEAFF. The CDR3 nucleotides read TGTGCCACCAGCAGAGACCATAAACAGGGAGGGCCTAACACTGAAGCTTTCTTT. The V gene is TRBV15, the J gene TRBJ1-1, with a tentative D call TRBD1 (6 bases). Trimming removed 0 bases at V and 2 bases at J, with 19 bases between. Per the germline V gene, CDR1 is LNHNV and CDR2 is YYDKDF (reference sequence). The CDR3 extends over 18 amino acids.

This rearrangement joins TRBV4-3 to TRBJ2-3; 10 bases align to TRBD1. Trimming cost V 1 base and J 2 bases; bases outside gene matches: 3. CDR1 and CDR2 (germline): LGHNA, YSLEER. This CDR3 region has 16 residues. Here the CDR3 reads CASSQVGTGDTDTQYF. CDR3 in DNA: TGCGCCAGCAGCCAAGTGGGGACAGGGGACACAGATACGCAGTATTTT.

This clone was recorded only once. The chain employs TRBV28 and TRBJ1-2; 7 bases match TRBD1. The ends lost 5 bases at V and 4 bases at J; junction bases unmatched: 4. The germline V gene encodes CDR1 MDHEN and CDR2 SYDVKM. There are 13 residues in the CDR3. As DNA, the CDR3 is TGTGCCAGCAGTCGGACAGGAAGCTATGGCTACACCTTC. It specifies CASSRTGSYGYTF.